This T cell receptor beta chain originates from a study of spatial heterogeneity in lung cancer. TCRdb re-derived calls from the 5' RACE reads in MiXCR, one entry per CDR3 protein. The data show around 9,300 distinct CDR3 sequences, roughly 50% seen once. Study observations and caveats: For expanded intratumoral alpha and beta TCRs, counts tracked tumor mutation counts.

Time point of the sample: sample taken at primary tumor resection. To note about this clonotype: Its antigen is not known. This beta chain is off target for a library built for alpha chains, so its abundance means little.

The sequence came from a female donor with early-stage non-small cell lung cancer. Sequenced here: lung tumor tissue, sampled at surgery.

The CDR3 reads CASILGHTGGEAFF. CDR3 DNA: TGTGCCAGCATCCTAGGCCATACCGGAGGTGAAGCTTTCTTT. The rearrangement uses TRBV12-3 or TRBV12-4 and TRBJ1-1; D remains ambiguous. This CDR3 has 14 residues. V lost 7 bases and J 7 bases, leaving 19 bases between the germline ends.